This T cell receptor (beta chain) was identified during a study of radiotherapy plus CTLA-4 blockade in lung cancer. Broader study findings: Response was reportedly best predicted by early blood T cell clone dynamics, with interferon-beta.

Concerning this clone itself: Its antigen is not identified.

The method was immunoSEQ multiplex PCR; TCRdb's version includes in-frame clones alone and lacks a portion of them. The data contain some 32,000 clones, approximately 70% of them seen just once; the ten biggest clones take up 4%. The V and J ends lost 5 bases and 5 bases respectively, with 12 bases between them. Germline loops: CDR1 SGHNT, CDR2 YENEEA. The CDR3 loop spans 13 amino acids. The gene calls are TRBV11-3 and TRBJ1-1; D gene unclear. This clonotype originated in a human donor with non-small cell lung cancer who had stable disease on radiotherapy plus ipilimumab. This sample comprised peripheral blood, obtained from a patient treated with radiotherapy plus ipilimumab. Written as DNA, the CDR3 is TGTGCCAGCAGCCCCATCTCGGGGACTGAAGCTTTCTTT. This gives the protein CASSPISGTEAFF.